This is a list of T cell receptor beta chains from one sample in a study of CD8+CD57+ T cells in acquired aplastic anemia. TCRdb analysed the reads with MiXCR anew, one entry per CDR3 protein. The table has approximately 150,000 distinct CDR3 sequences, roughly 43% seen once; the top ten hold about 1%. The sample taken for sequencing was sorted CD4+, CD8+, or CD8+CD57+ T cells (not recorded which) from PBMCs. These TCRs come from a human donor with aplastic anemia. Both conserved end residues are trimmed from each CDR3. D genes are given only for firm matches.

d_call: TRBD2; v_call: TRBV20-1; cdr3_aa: SASAVRTSLYEQY
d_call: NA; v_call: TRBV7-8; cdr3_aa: ASSFPGLGHNEQF
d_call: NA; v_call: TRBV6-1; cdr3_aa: ASSDPGVGSYNSPLH
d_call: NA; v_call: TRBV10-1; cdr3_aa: ATQAPSNSPLH
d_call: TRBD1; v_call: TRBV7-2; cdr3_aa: ASRSLRGRAGNTIY
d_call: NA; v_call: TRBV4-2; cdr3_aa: ASSHHPKVNTGELF
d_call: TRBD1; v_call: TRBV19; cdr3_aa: ASSTNRGSEQY
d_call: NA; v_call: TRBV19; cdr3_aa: ASRTGPQNRNTIY
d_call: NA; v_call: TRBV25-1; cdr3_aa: ASSVAGEGYT
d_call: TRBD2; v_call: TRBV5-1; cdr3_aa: ASSLVAGGSYEQF
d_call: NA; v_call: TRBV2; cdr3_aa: ASSGGEGDYGYT
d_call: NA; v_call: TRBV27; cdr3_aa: ASSGHNNYGYT
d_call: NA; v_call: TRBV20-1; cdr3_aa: SARAYGYT
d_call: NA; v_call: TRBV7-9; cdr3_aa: ASSSGVDQPQH
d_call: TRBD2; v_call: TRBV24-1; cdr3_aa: ATSDPLAGGHTQY
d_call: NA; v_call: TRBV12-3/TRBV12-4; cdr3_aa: ASSSTGPKETQY
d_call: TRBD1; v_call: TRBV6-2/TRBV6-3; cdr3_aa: ASSYPRGTGGNEQF
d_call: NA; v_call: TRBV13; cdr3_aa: ASSSPGFYEQY
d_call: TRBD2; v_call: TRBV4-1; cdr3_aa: ASSQEASGASTVAKNIQY
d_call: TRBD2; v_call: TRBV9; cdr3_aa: ASSVGPSGGTDTQY
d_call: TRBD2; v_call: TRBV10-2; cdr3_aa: ASGGRGGGAAWETQY
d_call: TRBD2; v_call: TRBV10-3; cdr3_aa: TAAASGYNEQF